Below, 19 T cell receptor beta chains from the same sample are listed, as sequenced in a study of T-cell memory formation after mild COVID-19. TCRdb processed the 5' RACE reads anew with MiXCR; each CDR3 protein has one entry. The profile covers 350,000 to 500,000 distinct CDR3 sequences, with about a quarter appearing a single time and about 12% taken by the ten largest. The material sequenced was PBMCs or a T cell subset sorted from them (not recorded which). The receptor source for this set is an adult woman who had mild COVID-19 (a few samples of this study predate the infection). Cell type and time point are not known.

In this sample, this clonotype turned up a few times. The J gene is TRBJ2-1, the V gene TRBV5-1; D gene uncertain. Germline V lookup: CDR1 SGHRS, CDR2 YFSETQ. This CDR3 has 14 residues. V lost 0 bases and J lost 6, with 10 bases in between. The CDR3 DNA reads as TGCGCCAGCAGCTTGGAGGTAAAGAGCAATGAGCAGTTCTTC. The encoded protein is CASSLEVKSNEQFF.

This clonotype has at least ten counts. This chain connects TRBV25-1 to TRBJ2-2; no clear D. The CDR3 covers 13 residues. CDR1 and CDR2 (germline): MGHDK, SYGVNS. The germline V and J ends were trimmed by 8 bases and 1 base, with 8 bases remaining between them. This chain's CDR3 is CASVEQNTGELFF. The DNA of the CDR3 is TGTGCCAGCGTCGAACAGAACACCGGGGAGCTGTTTTTT.

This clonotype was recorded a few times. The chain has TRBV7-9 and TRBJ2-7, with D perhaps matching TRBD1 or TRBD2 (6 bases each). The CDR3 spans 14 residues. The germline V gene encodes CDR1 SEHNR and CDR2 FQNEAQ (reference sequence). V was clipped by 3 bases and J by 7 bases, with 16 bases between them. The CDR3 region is CASSFAIGGNEQYF. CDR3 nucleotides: TGTGCCAGCAGCTTTGCGATAGGGGGGAATGAGCAGTACTTC. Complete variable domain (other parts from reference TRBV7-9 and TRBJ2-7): DTGVSQNPRHKITKRGQNVTFRCDPISEHNRLYWYRQTLGQGPEFLTYFQNEAQLEKSRLLSDRFSAERPKGSFSTLEIQRTEQGDSAMYLCASSFAIGGNEQYFGPGTRLTVT.

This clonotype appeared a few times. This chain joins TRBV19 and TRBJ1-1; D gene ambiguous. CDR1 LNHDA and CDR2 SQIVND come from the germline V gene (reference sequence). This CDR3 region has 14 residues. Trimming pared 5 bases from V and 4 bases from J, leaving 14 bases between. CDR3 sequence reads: CASSPPAGFTEAFF. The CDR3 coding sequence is TGTGCCAGTAGTCCCCCCGCAGGTTTCACTGAAGCTTTCTTT.

The CDR3 sequence: CSVDTSGAGNEQFF. CDR3 DNA: TGCAGCGTGGACACTAGCGGGGCGGGCAATGAGCAGTTCTTC. This chain joins TRBV29-1 and TRBJ2-1, with TRBD2 matching over 10 bases. The CDR3 is 14 residues long. Germline trimming cut 6 bases from V and 6 bases from J; bases unmatched to any gene: 8. CDR1 and CDR2 from the germline V gene are SQVTM and ANQGSEA.

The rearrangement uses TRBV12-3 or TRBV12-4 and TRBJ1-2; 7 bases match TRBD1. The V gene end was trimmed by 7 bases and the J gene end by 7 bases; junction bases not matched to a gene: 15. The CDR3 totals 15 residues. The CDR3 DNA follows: TGTGCCAGCAATAACCCCCGGGACAGCGTTAGTGGCTACACCTTC. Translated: CASNNPRDSVSGYTF.

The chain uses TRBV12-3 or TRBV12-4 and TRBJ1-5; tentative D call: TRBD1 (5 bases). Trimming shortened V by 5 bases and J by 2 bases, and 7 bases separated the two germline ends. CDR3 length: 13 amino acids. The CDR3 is CASSVQGNQPQHF. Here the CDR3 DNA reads TGTGCCAGCAGTGTACAGGGCAATCAGCCCCAGCATTTT.

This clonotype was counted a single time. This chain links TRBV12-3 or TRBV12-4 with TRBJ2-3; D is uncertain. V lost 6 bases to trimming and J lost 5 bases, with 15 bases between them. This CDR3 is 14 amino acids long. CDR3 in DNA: TGTGCCAGCAGCGGACCAGTCTTTGGAGATACGCAGTATTTT. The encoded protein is CASSGPVFGDTQYF.

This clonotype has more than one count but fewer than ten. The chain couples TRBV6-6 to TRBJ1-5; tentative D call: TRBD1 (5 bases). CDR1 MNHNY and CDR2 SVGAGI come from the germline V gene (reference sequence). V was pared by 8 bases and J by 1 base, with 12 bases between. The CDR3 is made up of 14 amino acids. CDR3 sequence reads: CASQTAASNQPQHF. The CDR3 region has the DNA TGTGCCAGCCAGACAGCAGCCAGCAATCAGCCCCAGCATTTT.

In nucleotides, the CDR3 is TGTGCCATCAGTGCAACAGGGGGCATCGACGAGCAGTACTTC. This translates into CAISATGGIDEQYF. The chain is built from TRBV10-3 and TRBJ2-7, with 9 bases lining up with TRBD1. The CDR3 runs to 14 residues. V gave up 4 bases and J gave up 5 bases; unmatched junction bases: 6. Germline-derived CDR1 and CDR2 are ENHRY and SYGVKD.

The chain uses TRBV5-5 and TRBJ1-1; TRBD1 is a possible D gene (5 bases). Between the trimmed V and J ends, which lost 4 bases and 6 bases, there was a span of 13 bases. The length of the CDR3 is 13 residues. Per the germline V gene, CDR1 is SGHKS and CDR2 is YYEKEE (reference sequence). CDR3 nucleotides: TGTGCCAGCAGCCGGACGGTGGGGGCTGAAGCTTTCTTT. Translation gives CASSRTVGAEAFF.

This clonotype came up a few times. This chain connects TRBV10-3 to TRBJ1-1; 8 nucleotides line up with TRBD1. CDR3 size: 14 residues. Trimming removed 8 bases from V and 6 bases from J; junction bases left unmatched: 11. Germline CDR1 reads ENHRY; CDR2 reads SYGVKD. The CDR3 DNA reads TGTGCCATCTGGACCGGGACAGGTGAAGCTGAAGCTTTCTTT. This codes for CAIWTGTGEAEAFF.

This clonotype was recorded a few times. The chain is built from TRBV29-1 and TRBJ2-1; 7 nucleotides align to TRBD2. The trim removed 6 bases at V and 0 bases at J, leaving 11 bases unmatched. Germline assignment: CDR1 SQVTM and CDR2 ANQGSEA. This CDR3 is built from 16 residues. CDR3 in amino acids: CSVGEGGASSYNEQFF. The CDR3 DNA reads TGCAGCGTGGGGGAGGGAGGGGCGAGCTCCTACAATGAGCAGTTCTTC.

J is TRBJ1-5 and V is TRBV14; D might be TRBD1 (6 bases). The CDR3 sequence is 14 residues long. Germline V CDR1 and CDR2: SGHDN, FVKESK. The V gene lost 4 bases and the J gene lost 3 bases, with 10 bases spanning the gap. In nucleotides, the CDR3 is TGTGCCAGCAGCCGGACAGCGTACAATCAGCCCCAGCATTTT. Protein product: CASSRTAYNQPQHF.

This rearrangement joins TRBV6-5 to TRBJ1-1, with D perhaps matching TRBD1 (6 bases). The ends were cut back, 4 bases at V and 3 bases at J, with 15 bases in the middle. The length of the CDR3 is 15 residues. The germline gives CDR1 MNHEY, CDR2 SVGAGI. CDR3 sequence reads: CASSFPGQVDTEAFF. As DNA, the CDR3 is TGTGCCAGCAGTTTCCCGGGACAAGTCGACACTGAAGCTTTCTTT.

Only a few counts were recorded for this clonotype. The CDR3 coding sequence is TGTGCCAGCAGTTTCGGAACAGGGGAGGACTACGAGCAGTACTTC. Translation: CASSFGTGEDYEQYF. J is TRBJ2-7 and V is TRBV27, with TRBD1 as a possible D gene (7 bases). The CDR3 sequence is 15 residues long. V lost 3 bases to trimming and J lost 3 bases, with 15 bases between them. Germline loops: CDR1 MNHEY, CDR2 SMNVEV (reference sequence).

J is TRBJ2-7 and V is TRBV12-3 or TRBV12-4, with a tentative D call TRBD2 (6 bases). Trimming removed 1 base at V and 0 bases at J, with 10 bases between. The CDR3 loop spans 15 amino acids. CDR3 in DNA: TGTGCCAGCAGTTTAGGTTTCGGGAGCTCCTACGAGCAGTACTTC. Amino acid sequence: CASSLGFGSSYEQYF.

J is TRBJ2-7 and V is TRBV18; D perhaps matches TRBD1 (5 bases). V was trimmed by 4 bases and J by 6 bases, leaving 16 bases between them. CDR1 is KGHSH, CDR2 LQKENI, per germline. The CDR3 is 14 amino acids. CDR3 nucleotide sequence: TGTGCCAGCTCACTACGTTGGGGCAGGGTCGAGCAGTACTTC. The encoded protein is CASSLRWGRVEQYF.

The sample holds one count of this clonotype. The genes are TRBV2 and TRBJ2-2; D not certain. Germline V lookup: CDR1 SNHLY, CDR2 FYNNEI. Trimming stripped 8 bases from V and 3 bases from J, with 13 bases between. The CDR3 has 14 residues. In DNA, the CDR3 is TGTGCCAGCGATGGGTCAGAATACACCGGGGAGCTGTTTTTT. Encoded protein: CASDGSEYTGELFF. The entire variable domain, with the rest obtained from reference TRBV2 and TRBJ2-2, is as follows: EPEVTQTPSHQVTQMGQEVILRCVPISNHLYFYWYRQILGQKVEFLVSFYNNEISEKSEIFDDQFSVERPDGSNFTLKIRSTKLEDSAMYFCASDGSEYTGELFFGEGSRLTVL.